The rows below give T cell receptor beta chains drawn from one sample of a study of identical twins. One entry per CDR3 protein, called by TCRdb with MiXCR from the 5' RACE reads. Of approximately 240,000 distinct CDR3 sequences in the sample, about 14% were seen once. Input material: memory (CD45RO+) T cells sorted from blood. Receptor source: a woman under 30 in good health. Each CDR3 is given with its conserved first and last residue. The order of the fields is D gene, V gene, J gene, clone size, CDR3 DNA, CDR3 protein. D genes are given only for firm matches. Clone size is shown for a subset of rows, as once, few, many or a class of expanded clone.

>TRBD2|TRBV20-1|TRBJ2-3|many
TGCAGTGCTAGATCGGCGAGCGGGGGGGGGACAGATACGCAGTATTTT
CSARSASGGGTDTQYF
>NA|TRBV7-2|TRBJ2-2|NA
TGTGCCAGCAGCTTAGCCAGAACCGGGGAGCTGTTTTTT
CASSLARTGELFF
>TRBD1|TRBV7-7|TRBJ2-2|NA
TGTGCCAGCAGCTCGCGCTCGGGACAGCCCACCGGGGAGCTGTTTTTT
CASSSRSGQPTGELFF
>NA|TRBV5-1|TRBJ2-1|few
TGCGCCAGCCGAGTAATCCGTTCCGGGGACTACAATGAGCAGTTCTTC
CASRVIRSGDYNEQFF
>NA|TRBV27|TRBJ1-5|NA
TGTGCCAGGAGCCCCGGGCAATATCAGCCCCAGCATTTT
CARSPGQYQPQHF
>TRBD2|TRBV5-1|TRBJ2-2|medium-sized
TGCGCCAGCAGCTCTAGCGGGAACACCGGGGAGCTGTTTTTT
CASSSSGNTGELFF
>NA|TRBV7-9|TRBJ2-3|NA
TGTGCCAGCAGCTTAGGGACATCCTCAGATACGCAGTATTTT
CASSLGTSSDTQYF
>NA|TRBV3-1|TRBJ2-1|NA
TGTGCCAGCAGAATCGGACAGGAGCAGTTCTTC
CASRIGQEQFF
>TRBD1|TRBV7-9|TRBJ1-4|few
TGTGCCAGCAGCTTAGCAGGCAGGGGGGGCGAAAAACTGTTTTTT
CASSLAGRGGEKLFF
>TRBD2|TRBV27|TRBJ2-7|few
TGTGCCAGCAGCCCCTGGGGAAGGACTAGTGGCTACGAGCAGTACTTC
CASSPWGRTSGYEQYF
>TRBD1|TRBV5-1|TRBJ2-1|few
TGCGCCAGCAGCCAACAGGGGTTAAACGAGCAGTTCTTC
CASSQQGLNEQFF
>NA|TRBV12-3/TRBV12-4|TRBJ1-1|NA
TGTGCCAGCAGTGAGACAGTGAACACTGAAGCTTTCTTT
CASSETVNTEAFF
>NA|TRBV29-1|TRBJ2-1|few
TGCAGCGTTCCATTCAGAACAGGGAGCTCCTACAATGAGCAGTTCTTC
CSVPFRTGSSYNEQFF
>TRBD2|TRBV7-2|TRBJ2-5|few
TGTGCCAGCAGACTTAGCGGGAGCCAAGAGACCCAGTACTTC
CASRLSGSQETQYF
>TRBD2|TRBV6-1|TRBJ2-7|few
TGTGCCAGCGGGCTAGCGGGAGTTTCCTACGAGCAGTACTTC
CASGLAGVSYEQYF
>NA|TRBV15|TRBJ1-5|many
TGTGCCACCAGCAGAGATCCGGGGAACAATCAGCCCCAGCATTTT
CATSRDPGNNQPQHF
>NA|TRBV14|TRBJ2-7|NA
TGTGCCAGCAGCCAAGCCCTTTTTGCTGTGCAGTACTTC
CASSQALFAVQYF
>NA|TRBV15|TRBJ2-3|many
TGTGCCACCAGCGGGATAGCGGGCACAGATACGCAGTATTTT
CATSGIAGTDTQYF
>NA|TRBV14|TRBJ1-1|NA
TGTGCCAGCAGCCAAGAGTACAGGTCACTGATCACTGAAGCTTTCTTT
CASSQEYRSLITEAFF
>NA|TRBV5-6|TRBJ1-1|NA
TGTGCCAGCAGCTTGGCATACAAGGAAGCTTTCTTT
CASSLAYKEAFF
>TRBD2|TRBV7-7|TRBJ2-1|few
TGTGCTAGCAGCTTAGAGCGGACTAGCGGTGAGCAGTTCTTC
CASSLERTSGEQFF
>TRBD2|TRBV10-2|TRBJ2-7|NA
TGCGCCAGCAGGGCCAGCCCCCTTTCTAGCGGAGGCCCCTACGAGCAGTACTTC
CASRASPLSSGGPYEQYF
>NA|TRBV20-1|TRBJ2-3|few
TGCAGTGCTAGAGTCGGAGGAACTAGCACAGATACGCAGTATTTT
CSARVGGTSTDTQYF
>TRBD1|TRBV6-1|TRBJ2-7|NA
TGTGCCAGCAAGATACAGGGGGCCATAAGCTACGAGCAGTACTTC
CASKIQGAISYEQYF
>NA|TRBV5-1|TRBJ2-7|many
TGCGCCAGCAGCTTGGAGGCGGGGAGCTCCTACGAGCAGTACTTC
CASSLEAGSSYEQYF
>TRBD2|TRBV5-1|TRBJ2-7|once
TGCGCCAGCAGCTTAGATAGCGGGAGAACATACGAGCAGTACTTC
CASSLDSGRTYEQYF
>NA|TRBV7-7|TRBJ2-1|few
TGTGCTAGCAGTCCCGACAGATACAATGAGCAGTTCTTC
CASSPDRYNEQFF
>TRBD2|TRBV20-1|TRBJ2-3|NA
TGCAGTGCTAGTTTCTTTGGGCGACTAGCGGGGGAAGATACGCAGTATTTT
CSASFFGRLAGEDTQYF
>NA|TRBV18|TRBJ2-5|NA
TGTGCCAGCTCCCCGACCGGAGGGGGACGACAAGAGACCCAGTACTTC
CASSPTGGGRQETQYF
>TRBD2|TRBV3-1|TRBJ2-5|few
TGTGCCAGCAGCCAAGACACGGGAGGACAGACCCAGTACTTC
CASSQDTGGQTQYF
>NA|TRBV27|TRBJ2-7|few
TGTGCCAGCAGTGGCCCCCTCCACGAGCAGTACTTC
CASSGPLHEQYF
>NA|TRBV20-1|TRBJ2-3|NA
TGCAGTGCTAGAGATACGGGACGGACAGATACGCAGTATTTT
CSARDTGRTDTQYF
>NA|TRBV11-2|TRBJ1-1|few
TGTGCCAGCAGCCTGGTCGACACGTACACTGAAGCTTTCTTT
CASSLVDTYTEAFF
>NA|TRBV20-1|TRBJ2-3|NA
TGCAGTGCTGGTCAGGCGGTCATGACCACAGATACGCAGTATTTT
CSAGQAVMTTDTQYF
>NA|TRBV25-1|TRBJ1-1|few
TGTGCCAGCAGTCCACGGACCACTAACACTGAAGCTTTCTTT
CASSPRTTNTEAFF
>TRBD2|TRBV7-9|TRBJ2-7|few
TGTGCCAGCAGCTTAGGGGCTAGCGGTACCATGGAGCAGTACTTC
CASSLGASGTMEQYF
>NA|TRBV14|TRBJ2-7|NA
TGTGCCAGCAGCAAGGGTCCCTACGAGCAGTACTTC
CASSKGPYEQYF
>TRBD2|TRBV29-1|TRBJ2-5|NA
TGCAGCGTTGAAAAAGGGAGGGGGACCCAGTACTTC
CSVEKGRGTQYF
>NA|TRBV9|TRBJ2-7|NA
TGTGCCAGCAGGGTTACGAGGGACCCACACTTC
CASRVTRDPHF
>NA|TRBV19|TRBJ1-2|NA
TGTGCCAGTAGACCGCAGGACTCCCCCTATGGCTACACCTTC
CASRPQDSPYGYTF
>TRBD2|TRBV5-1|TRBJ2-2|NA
TGCGCCAGCAGCTCCCTAGCGGGGGTAGCCGGGGAGCTGTTTTTT
CASSSLAGVAGELFF
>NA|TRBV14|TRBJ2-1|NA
TGTGCCAGCAGCCAGCCCGGCGGGCCGAGCTCCTACAATGAGCAGTTCTTC
CASSQPGGPSSYNEQFF
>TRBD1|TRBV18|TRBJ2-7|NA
TGTGCCAGCTCCCCCCATACACAGGGGGCGCAGTACTTC
CASSPHTQGAQYF
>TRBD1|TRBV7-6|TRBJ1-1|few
TGTGCCAGCAGCTCCGGAAAGACAGGGTTTGTTGTCGTTACTGAAGCTTTCTTT
CASSSGKTGFVVVTEAFF
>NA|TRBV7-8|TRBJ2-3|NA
TGTGCCAGCAGCTTATTACCTAGCACAGATACGCAGTATTTT
CASSLLPSTDTQYF
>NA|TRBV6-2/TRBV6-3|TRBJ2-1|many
TGTGCCAGCAGATTCACGCCTAGCTCGAGCTCCTACAATGAGCAGTTCTTC
CASRFTPSSSSYNEQFF
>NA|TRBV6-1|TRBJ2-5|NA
TGTGCCAGCAGTAGGCGACAGGGAGGCGTGGAGACCCAGTACTTC
CASSRRQGGVETQYF
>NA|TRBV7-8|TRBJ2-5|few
TGTGCCACCCTTCTACAGGGCCAAGAGACCCAGTACTTC
CATLLQGQETQYF
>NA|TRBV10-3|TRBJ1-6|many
TGTGCCATCACCAAGGGTGGGCCTTCTGGAAGTTCACCCCTCCACTTT
CAITKGGPSGSSPLHF
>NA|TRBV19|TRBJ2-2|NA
TGTGCCAGTACTTCCTGGAACACCGGGGAGCTGTTTTTT
CASTSWNTGELFF
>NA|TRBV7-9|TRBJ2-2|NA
TGTGCCAGCAGCCAAAGGGTGGCCGGGGAGCTGTTTTTT
CASSQRVAGELFF
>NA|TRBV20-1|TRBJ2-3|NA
TGCAGCCGTCCCGGGACCTTCACAGATACGCAGTATTTT
CSRPGTFTDTQYF
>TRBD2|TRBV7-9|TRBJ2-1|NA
TGTGCCAGCACTGTTGGAGCGGGAGAGGGTGAGCAGTTCTTC
CASTVGAGEGEQFF
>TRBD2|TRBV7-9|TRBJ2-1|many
TGTGCCAGCACCCCGCCGGAGCGGGAGGAATTGAATGAGCAGTTCTTC
CASTPPEREELNEQFF
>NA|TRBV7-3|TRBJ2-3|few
TGTGCCAGCAGCTTATTTGTCGGATCCACAGATACGCAGTATTTT
CASSLFVGSTDTQYF
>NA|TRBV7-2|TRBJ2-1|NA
TGTGCCAGCAGCTTAAGAATGGTCGCGGGAGAGCAGTTCTTC
CASSLRMVAGEQFF
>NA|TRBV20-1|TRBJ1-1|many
TGCAGTGCTAGAGATATCGCAGGGGAGGCGATAAGAGCTTTCTTT
CSARDIAGEAIRAFF
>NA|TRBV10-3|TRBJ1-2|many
TGTGCCATCAGGCAGACAGGTTCTAACTATGGCTACACCTTC
CAIRQTGSNYGYTF
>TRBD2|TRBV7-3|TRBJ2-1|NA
TGTGCCAGCAGCTTAGGGGGGGGTCTAAATGAGCAGTTCTTC
CASSLGGGLNEQFF
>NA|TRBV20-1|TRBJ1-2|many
TGCAGTGCTAGGATCGTTCTTTCAGGGTCCGCCTTCTATGGCTACACCTTC
CSARIVLSGSAFYGYTF